Below are 6 T cell receptor beta chains sequenced from a single sample in a study of blood T cells in healthy people across ages. A second about 6 to 12 cycle PCR used barcoded and J-beta primers. TCRdb reanalysed the 5' RACE reads using MiXCR and keeps one entry per CDR3 protein. The top ten clones hold 18% of a sample with approximately 1,100,000 distinct CDR3 sequences, less than 50% of them seen once. The sample comprised blood. The source of these receptors is a woman in her sixties in good health.

This clonotype was observed at least ten times. The rearrangement links TRBV7-9 to TRBJ2-5, with 11 bases lining up with TRBD2. CDR3 length equals 15 residues. Germline V gene sequence: CDR1 SEHNR, CDR2 FQNEAQ (reference sequence). The trim removed 3 bases at V and 2 bases at J, leaving 2 bases unmatched. The CDR3 nucleotides read TGTGCCAGCAGCTTGACTAGCGGGGCACAAGAGACCCAGTACTTC. It yields the protein CASSLTSGAQETQYF.

This clonotype was counted a few times. The rearrangement uses TRBV7-9 and TRBJ2-1; 11 bases align to TRBD2. Germline values: CDR1 SEHNR, CDR2 FQNEAQ (reference sequence). V lost 6 bases to trimming and J lost 5 bases; unmatched junction nucleotides: 6. The CDR3 loop spans 15 amino acids. The CDR3 here is CASSPLLAGDNEQFF. CDR3 nucleotides: TGTGCCAGCAGTCCACTACTAGCGGGAGACAATGAGCAGTTCTTC.

This chain joins TRBV10-3 and TRBJ1-2; weak D call: TRBD1 (5 bases). From germline, CDR1 is ENHRY and CDR2 SYGVKD. The CDR3 consists of 18 residues. Deletions cut 0 bases from V and 8 bases from J, with 25 bases between. CDR3 sequence reads: CAISESGAGAHRVGGYTF. The CDR3 bases are TGTGCCATCAGTGAGTCCGGGGCAGGCGCCCACCGGGTTGGAGGCTACACCTTC.

The chain joins TRBV20-1 to TRBJ2-7; 8 nucleotides align to TRBD1. CDR3 length: 13 residues. The trim removed 4 bases at V and 7 bases at J, leaving 9 bases unmatched. The germline V gene has CDR1 DFQATT and CDR2 SNEGSKA (reference sequence). The CDR3 spells CSAKRTGFGEQYF. In nucleotides, the CDR3 is TGCAGTGCTAAAAGGACAGGGTTCGGGGAGCAGTACTTC.

The chain has TRBV19 and TRBJ2-1, with 8 bases lining up with TRBD1. The CDR3 covers 14 residues. V was clipped by 11 bases and J by 3 bases; unmatched bases: 9. Germline V CDR1 and CDR2: LNHDA, SQIVND (reference sequence). Here the CDR3 reads CAVDRGGIYNEQFF. The CDR3 DNA sequence: TGTGCCGTAGACAGGGGTGGGATCTACAATGAGCAGTTCTTC.

This clonotype was observed a few times. The chain recombines TRBV27 with TRBJ2-7; perhaps TRBD1 as D (6 bases). The CDR3 contains 14 residues. CDR1 and CDR2 (germline): MNHEY, SMNVEV (reference sequence). The germline V and J ends were trimmed by 3 bases and 6 bases, with 15 bases remaining between them. CDR3 in amino acids: CASSLGKQGSEQYF. DNA of the CDR3: TGTGCCAGCAGTTTGGGAAAACAGGGATCCGAGCAGTACTTC.